This T cell receptor beta chain was profiled in a study of blood T cell repertoires in COVID-19. The wider study: Samples representing acute and convalescent COVID-19 were sourced from the United States, Italy and Spain.

Original processing notes: Nucleated cell number was recorded as an estimate derived from reference gene primer amplification. Method: immunoSEQ multiplex PCR; TCRdb's copy keeps in-frame clones and lacks some. The V and J calls and clone size are taken from that table; D and trimming were inferred from the DNA. Among about 140,000 clones, around 78% were seen once, and the ten largest hold more than 3.5%. As to this clone: Other DNA sequences within the sample encode an identical CDR3.

The length of the CDR3 is 14 residues. The germline V gene has CDR1 SGHTA and CDR2 FQGNSA. Losses at the gene ends were 5 bases for V and 5 bases for J; bases not matched to a gene: 4. The sequence derives from a woman at least 80 years old with active or convalescent COVID-19. Sequenced sample: peripheral blood. This chain uses TRBV7-2 with TRBJ1-1; 11 nucleotides line up with TRBD1. CDR3 loop: CASSQDRGRTEAFF. CDR3 nucleotide sequence: TGTGCCAGCAGCCAGGACAGGGGGCGAACTGAAGCTTTCTTT.